Here is one T cell receptor (beta chain) with its context. Its target is not known. Primers: 60 Vbeta forward and 13 Jbeta reverse. Authors' processing steps: A follow-up analysis tallied some 80 million unique TCR beta chains, about 10 million shared. Sequenced by immunoSEQ multiplex PCR; TCRdb stores in-frame clones only, minus some. The DNA gave D and trimming, while V, J and clone size come from that table. The table has 150,000 to 200,000 clones, 80% seen once. These data are taken from a study of cytomegalovirus exposure and HLA in healthy donors. Study observations and caveats: Later analysis indicated greater clonal expansion among HLA-associated TCR beta chains than among equally common other chains.

V was trimmed by 5 bases and J by 1 base, leaving 12 bases between them. The CDR3 totals 14 residues. Germline CDR1 LGHNT, CDR2 FRNRAP. The specimen sequenced was PBMCs. The clonotype was recovered from a boy aged 5 to 17 in good health and CMV-seronegative. V and J are TRBV12-5 and TRBJ2-7, with a tentative D call TRBD2 (6 bases). In nucleotides, the CDR3 is TGTGCTAGTGGTAATTCCGGGACTTCCTACGAGCAGTACTTC. Translation: CASGNSGTSYEQYF.